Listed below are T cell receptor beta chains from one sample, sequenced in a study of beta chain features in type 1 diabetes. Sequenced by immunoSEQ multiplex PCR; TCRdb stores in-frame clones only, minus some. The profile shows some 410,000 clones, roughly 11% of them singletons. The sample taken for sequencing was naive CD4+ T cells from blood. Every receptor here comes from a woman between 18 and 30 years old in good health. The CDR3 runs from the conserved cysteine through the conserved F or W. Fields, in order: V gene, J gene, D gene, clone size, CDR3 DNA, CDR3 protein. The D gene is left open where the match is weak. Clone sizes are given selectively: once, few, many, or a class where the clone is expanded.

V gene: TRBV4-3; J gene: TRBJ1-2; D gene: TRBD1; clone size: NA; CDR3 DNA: TGCGCCAGCAGCCACCAACAGTGGGACAGGCGCTATGGCTACACCTTC; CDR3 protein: CASSHQQWDRRYGYTF
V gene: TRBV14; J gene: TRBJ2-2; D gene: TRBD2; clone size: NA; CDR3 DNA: TGTGCCAGCAGCCAGAGGCTAGCGGTTAGGACCGGGGAGCTGTTTTTT; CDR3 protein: CASSQRLAVRTGELFF
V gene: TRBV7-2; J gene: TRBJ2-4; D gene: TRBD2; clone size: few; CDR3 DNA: TGTGCCAGCAGCTTAGGCAGCGGGGGGAAGGACATTCAGTACTTC; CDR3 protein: CASSLGSGGKDIQYF
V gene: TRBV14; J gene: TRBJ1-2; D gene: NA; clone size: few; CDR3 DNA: TGTGCCAGCAGCCGCTTCGGGACAAGCTATGGCTACACCTTC; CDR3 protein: CASSRFGTSYGYTF
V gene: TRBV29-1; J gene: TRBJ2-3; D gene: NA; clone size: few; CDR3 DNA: TGCAGCGTTGGTTTACGCACAGATACGCAGTATTTT; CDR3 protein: CSVGLRTDTQYF
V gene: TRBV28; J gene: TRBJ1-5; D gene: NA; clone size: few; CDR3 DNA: TGTGCCAGCAGTCCCTTAGGGCAGCCCCAGCATTTT; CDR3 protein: CASSPLGQPQHF
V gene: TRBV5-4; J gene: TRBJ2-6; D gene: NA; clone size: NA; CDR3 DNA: TGTGCCAGCAGCCTAGCGTCCGGGGCCAACGTCCTGACTTTC; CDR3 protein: CASSLASGANVLTF
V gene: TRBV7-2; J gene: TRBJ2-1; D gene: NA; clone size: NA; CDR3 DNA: TGTGCCAGCAGCCTTGACAGAAATGAGCAGTTCTTC; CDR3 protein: CASSLDRNEQFF
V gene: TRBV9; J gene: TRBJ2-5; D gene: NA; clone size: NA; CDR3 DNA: TGTGCCAGCAGCGTTCGTACCGGGACAGAGACCCAGTACTTC; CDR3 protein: CASSVRTGTETQYF
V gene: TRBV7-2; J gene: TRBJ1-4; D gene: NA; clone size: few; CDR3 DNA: TGTGCCAGCAGCTCCTATAATGAAAAACTGTTTTTT; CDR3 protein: CASSSYNEKLFF
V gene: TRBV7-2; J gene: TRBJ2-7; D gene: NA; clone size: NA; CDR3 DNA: TGTGCCAGCAGCTTGGGCAGAAACTACGAGCAGTACTTC; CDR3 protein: CASSLGRNYEQYF
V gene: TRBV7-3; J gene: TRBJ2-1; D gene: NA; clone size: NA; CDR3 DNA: TGTGCCAGCAGTACACGGGGGCCCACCTCAAATGAGCAGTTCTTC; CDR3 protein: CASSTRGPTSNEQFF
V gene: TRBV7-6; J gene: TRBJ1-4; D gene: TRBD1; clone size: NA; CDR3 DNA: TGTGCCAGCAGCTTAGTGGGACAGACTAATGAAAAACTGTTTTTT; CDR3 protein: CASSLVGQTNEKLFF
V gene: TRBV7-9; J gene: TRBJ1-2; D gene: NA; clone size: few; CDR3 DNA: TGTGCCAGCGGATACAAGGGTTTGGTTAGAGGCTACACCTTC; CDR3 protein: CASGYKGLVRGYTF
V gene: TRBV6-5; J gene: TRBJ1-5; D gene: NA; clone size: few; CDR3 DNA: TGTGCCACCGGGTGGGGGGCACAGCAGCCCCAGCATTTT; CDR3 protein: CATGWGAQQPQHF
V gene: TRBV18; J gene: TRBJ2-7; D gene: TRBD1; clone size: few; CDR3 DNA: TGTGCCAGCTCAGCCGGGACAGGACCTCCCGAGCAGTACTTC; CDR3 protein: CASSAGTGPPEQYF
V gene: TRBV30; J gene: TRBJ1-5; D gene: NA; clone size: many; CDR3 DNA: TGTGCCTGGAGTCCTGACAGCAATCAGCCCCAGCATTTT; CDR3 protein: CAWSPDSNQPQHF
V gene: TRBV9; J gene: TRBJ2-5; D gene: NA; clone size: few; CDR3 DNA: TGTGCCAGCAGCGAGGGACTGAAAGAGACCCAGTACTTC; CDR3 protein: CASSEGLKETQYF
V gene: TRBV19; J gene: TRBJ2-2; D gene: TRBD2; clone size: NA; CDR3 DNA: TGTGCCAGTACGAATTATGCTAGCGGTGACACCGGGGAGCTGTTTTTT; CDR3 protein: CASTNYASGDTGELFF
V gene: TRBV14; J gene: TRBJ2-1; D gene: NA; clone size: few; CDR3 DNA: TGTGCCAGCAGCCAAGGGGTGTATAGTGAGCAGTTCTTC; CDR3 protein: CASSQGVYSEQFF